This T cell receptor (beta chain) was captured by sequencing in a study of T cell repertoires in cytomegalovirus infection (dated by TCRdb to between 2018 and 2021). Study-wide context: The HLA type of each donor mattered for the analysis, because public TCR beta signatures pointed to carriage of CMV infection along with the matching HLA type. Summary of the overall study and its limitations: Carriers of CMV infection plus the relevant HLA type were discriminated by the cumulative frequency of public TCR beta family members in the study cohort and in an independent roughly 400-donor cohort. The ex vivo response was dominated by HLA-C-restricted CMV-specific TCR beta clonotypes, which also provided the single most frequent clonotype in two of eight donors.

Sequencing was performed on an Illumina HiSeq 1500. The raw public reads went through TCRdb reprocessing: fastp at Q25, MiXCR clone calling, in-frame beta chains kept. Entries are consolidated by CDR3 protein sequence, retaining the most common genes and DNA. The sample table holds about 190,000 distinct CDR3 sequences, of which approximately 30% were seen once. The ten largest clones take up just over 30% of the sample. Including the terminal cysteine and phenylalanine, the CDR3 comprises 16 residues. The kept DNA is CDR3 alone, 48 bases in frame from the first base. A distance of 17 bases separates the germline ends of V and J, which lose 6 bases and 5 bases respectively. From the germline V gene (reference sequence), CDR1 is LNHDA and CDR2 is SQIVND. This clonotype was recorded a few times. Its antigen is not yet known. Base-call qualities are not available, and no considerably larger clone is one nucleotide away.

The TCR sequence derives from a human donor in good health (CMV status not recorded). Some clones in this sample may be carry-over from other donors' samples. Recombination joined TRBV19 with TRBJ1-6, with TRBD1 perhaps the D gene, on 5 matching bases. The source material was PBMCs. The CDR3 has the sequence CASRRDRGTNNSPLHF. In nucleotide form, the sequence is TGTGCCAGTAGACGGGACCGAGGAACCAATAATTCACCCCTCCACTTT.